This TCR beta chain was retrieved from a study of identical twins (TCRdb year 2016). About the full investigation: To test whether fetal clonotypes persist, this study deep-sequenced TCR alpha and beta repertoires from monozygotic twins, from unrelated adults of various ages, and from cord blood. To rule out contamination, replicate twin experiments were performed at different times with different library preparation protocols. Broader findings and caveats from the paper: Zero-insertion analyses could be partly confounded by invariant T cells such as MAIT and iNKT, although diverse VJ usage argued against such confounding for most clonotypes. Compared with coincidental sharing between unrelated individuals, out-of-frame TCR alpha sequences shared between twins had an excess of sequences with low generation probability. Out-of-frame TCR alpha sharing in monozygotic twins was systematically underestimated by recombination models, whereas sharing between unrelated individuals was in agreement with the recombination models. Fewer insertions were carried by abundant cord blood beta clonotypes; a weaker similar trend was observed in young adult naive repertoires, while no such trend was observed in memory repertoires. Because the same donors could not be followed over many years, the conclusions depended on cross-sectional statistical analysis. Excess twin sharing in beta out-of-frame sequences was weaker because fewer shared sequences lowered the signal-to-noise ratio.

Every donor in the study was a healthy Caucasian. The twin cohort comprised three pairs of female monozygotic twins, all aged about 18 to 29 years. The RNA used for TCR libraries was isolated from peripheral blood mononuclear cells. This clonotype was seen repeatedly, ten times or more. What this receptor recognizes is not known. No much larger clone is present one base from it, and per-base qualities are unavailable. Based on the germline V gene, the CDR1 and CDR2 sequences are SGHAT and FQNNGV. From cysteine to phenylalanine, the CDR3 is 15 amino acids long. Left in the record is the CDR3 DNA by itself, 45 bases read in frame from the first base. The germline V and J ends show losses of 4 bases and 10 bases respectively, and no gene match explains 9 bases of the junction. The library relied on 5' RACE. Reads for this sample came from an Illumina HiSeq 2000. Template switching added a universal primer binding site, and the final cDNA carried a unique molecular identifier that allowed TCR cDNA molecules to be counted accurately. Specific primers in the conserved constant-segment region were used to synthesize first-strand cDNA for the TCR alpha and beta chains. To control for contamination, each cDNA library was double barcoded with a SMART-Mk sample barcode plus Illumina barcodes. TruSeq adapter sequences and Illumina sample barcodes were added in two successive PCR steps. Sequencing of the TCR alpha and beta cDNA libraries was done on the Illumina HiSeq platform using custom primers. Per the source publication's procedure: MiGEC processed the raw reads to extract unique molecular identifiers, while MiXCR was used to determine the CDR3 positions. Recombination models were inferred per individual with the repgenHMM and IGoR tools using an EM algorithm. The tcR package in R was used for shared clonotype analysis, with sharing normalized by the product of cloneset sizes. To study raw recombination without the effects of thymic and clonal selection, out-of-frame nonproductive sequences were analyzed. The raw public data were reprocessed by TCRdb itself: fastp quality trimming at Q25, MiXCR clonotype calling, in-frame beta chains only. Under each unique CDR3 protein, matching rows form one entry showing the most common genes and DNA. It is TCRdb's table, rather than the study itself, that gives the V and J calls and clone size. This sample gives fewer than 650,000 distinct CDR3 sequences in total; about 7.1% of them show up just once. The ten largest clones take up over 1.5% of the sample.

This same sample was also taken into another study, of yellow fever vaccine responses in identical twins. The second paper states: The T cell response to vaccination in identical twins was reported by the authors to appear partly convergent and partly personalized. Focusing on identical twins, the study followed the T cell clones that responded to the vaccine, and did so with precision.

This TCR came from a woman aged 18 to 35 in good health. The chain is encoded by TRBV11-2 joined to TRBJ1-6; 8 nucleotides in the junction match TRBD1. Sample: PBMCs. The encoded CDR3 is CASSSRDRLGSPLHF. The DNA reads TGTGCCAGCAGCTCACGGGACAGGCTGGGGTCACCCCTCCACTTT.